This T cell receptor beta chain was retrieved from a study of OX40 agonist ivuxolimab in advanced cancers. About the study: Each dose-escalation patient presented with hepatocellular carcinoma, melanoma, renal cell or head and neck cancer. Antecedent anti-PD-1, anti-PD-L1 or anti-CTLA-4 therapy was permissible, with about 39% having received some.

Germline lookup yields CDR1 SGHRS and CDR2 YFSETQ. The CDR3 runs to 16 residues. The V end was cut by 3 bases, the J end by 0 bases, with 15 bases between. Some clones are missing from TCRdb's copy, which holds only in-frame ones; the method was immunoSEQ multiplex PCR. The profile shows roughly 72,000 clones, roughly 80% of them singletons. This chain connects TRBV5-1 to TRBJ1-2; a possible D gene is TRBD1 (5 bases). The sequence came from an adult with an advanced solid tumor such as melanoma, head and neck, liver or kidney cancer. The source material was CD4+ or CD8+ T cells sorted from blood, sampled in a trial of the OX40 agonist ivuxolimab. CDR3 loop: CASSSFTGLPNYGYTF. CDR3 nucleotide sequence: TGCGCCAGCAGCTCCTTTACAGGTCTACCTAACTATGGCTACACCTTC.